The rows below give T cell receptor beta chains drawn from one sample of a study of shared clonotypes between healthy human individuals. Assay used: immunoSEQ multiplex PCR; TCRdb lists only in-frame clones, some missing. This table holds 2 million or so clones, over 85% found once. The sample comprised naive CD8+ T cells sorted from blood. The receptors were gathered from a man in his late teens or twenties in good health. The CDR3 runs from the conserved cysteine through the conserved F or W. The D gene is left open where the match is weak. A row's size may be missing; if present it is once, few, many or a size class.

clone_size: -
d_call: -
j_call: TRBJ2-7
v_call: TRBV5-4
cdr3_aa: CASSSGSYEQYF
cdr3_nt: TGTGCCAGCAGCTCGGGAAGCTACGAGCAGTACTTC

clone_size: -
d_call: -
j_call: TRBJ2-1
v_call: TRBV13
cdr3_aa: CASSLGGGYNEQFF
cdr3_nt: TGTGCCAGCAGCTTAGGTGGGGGCTACAATGAGCAGTTCTTC

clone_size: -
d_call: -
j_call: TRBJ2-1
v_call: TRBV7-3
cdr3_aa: CASSYEGGNEQFF
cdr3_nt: TGTGCCAGCAGCTACGAAGGGGGCAATGAGCAGTTCTTC

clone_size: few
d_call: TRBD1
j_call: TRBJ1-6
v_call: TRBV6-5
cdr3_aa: CASSYDRDSPLHF
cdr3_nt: TGTGCCAGCAGTTACGACAGGGATTCACCCCTCCACTTT

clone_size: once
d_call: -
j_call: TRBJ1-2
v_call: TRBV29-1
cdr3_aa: CSVEAGTELYGYTF
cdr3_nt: TGCAGCGTTGAAGCCGGGACTGAACTATATGGCTACACCTTC

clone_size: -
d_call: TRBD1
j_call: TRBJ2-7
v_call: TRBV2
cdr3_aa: CASSEGYRGTEQYF
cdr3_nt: TGTGCCAGCAGTGAAGGTTACAGGGGAACCGAGCAGTACTTC

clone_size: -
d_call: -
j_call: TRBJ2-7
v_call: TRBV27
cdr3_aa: CASSGRTNYEQYF
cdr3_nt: TGTGCCAGCAGTGGGCGGACGAACTACGAGCAGTACTTC

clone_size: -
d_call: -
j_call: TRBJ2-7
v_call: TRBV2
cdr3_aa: CASSPRGIYEQYF
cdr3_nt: TGTGCCAGCTCCCCCAGGGGAATCTACGAGCAGTACTTC

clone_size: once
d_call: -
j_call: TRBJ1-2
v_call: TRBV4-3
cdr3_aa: CASSQGVGVYGYTF
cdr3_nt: TGCGCCAGCAGCCAAGGGGTGGGGGTGTATGGCTACACCTTC

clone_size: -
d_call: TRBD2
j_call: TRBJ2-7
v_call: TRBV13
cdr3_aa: CASRSGEAGEQYF
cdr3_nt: TGTGCCAGCAGAAGCGGGGAGGCGGGCGAGCAGTACTTC

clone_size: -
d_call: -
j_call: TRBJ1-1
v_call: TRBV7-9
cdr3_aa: CASSLTMVPEAFF
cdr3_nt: TGTGCCAGCAGCCTCACCATGGTCCCTGAAGCTTTCTTT

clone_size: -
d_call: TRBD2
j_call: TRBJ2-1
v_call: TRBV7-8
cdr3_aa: CASSNSLAGGPDNEQFF
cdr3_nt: TGTGCCAGCAGCAACTCACTAGCGGGAGGGCCAGACAATGAGCAGTTCTTC

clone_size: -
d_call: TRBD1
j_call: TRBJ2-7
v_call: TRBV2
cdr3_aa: CASRGTGGLNEQYF
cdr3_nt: TGTGCCAGTAGAGGAACAGGGGGCCTGAACGAGCAGTACTTC

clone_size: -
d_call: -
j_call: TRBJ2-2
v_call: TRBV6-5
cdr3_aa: CASSYWANTGELFF
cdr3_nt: TGTGCCAGCAGTTATTGGGCCAACACCGGGGAGCTGTTTTTT

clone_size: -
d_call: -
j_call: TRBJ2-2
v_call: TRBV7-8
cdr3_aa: CASSFSGVNTGELFF
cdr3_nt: TGTGCCAGCAGCTTCTCCGGGGTAAACACCGGGGAGCTGTTTTTT

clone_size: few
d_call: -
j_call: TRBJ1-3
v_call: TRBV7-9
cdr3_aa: CASTSLLENTIYF
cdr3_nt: TGTGCCAGCACCTCATTGCTCGAGAACACCATATATTTT

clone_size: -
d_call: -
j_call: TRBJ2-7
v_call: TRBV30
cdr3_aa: CAWREGTNPSYEQYF
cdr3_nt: TGTGCCTGGAGGGAGGGGACGAACCCCTCCTACGAGCAGTACTTC

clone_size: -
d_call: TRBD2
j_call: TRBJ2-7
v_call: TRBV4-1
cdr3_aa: CASSQVPSGGSYEQYF
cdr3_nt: TGCGCCAGCAGCCAAGTCCCTAGCGGGGGTTCCTACGAGCAGTACTTC

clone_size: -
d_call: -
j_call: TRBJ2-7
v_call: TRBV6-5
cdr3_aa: CASSYSISFSYEQYF
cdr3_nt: TGTGCCAGCAGTTACTCGATAAGCTTCTCCTACGAGCAGTACTTC

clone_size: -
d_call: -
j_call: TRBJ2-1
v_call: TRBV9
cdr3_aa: CASSVTGLPNEQFF
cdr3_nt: TGTGCCAGCAGCGTCACCGGTCTACCCAATGAGCAGTTCTTC

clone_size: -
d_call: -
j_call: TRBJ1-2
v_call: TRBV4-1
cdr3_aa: CASSPLSGVYGYTF
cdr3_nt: TGCGCCAGCAGCCCTTTATCGGGGGTCTATGGCTACACCTTC

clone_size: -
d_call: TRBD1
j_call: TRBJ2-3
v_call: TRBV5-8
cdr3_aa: CASSVDRESTDTQYF
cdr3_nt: TGTGCCAGCAGCGTAGACAGGGAGAGCACAGATACGCAGTATTTT

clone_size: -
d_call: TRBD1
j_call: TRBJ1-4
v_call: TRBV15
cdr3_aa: CATSSDIGQGEKLFF
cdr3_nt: TGTGCCACCAGCTCCGACATCGGACAGGGAGAAAAACTGTTTTTT

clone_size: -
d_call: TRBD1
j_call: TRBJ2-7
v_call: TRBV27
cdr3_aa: CASSSLTGYEQYF
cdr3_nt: TGTGCCAGCAGTTCCCTGACAGGGTACGAGCAGTACTTC